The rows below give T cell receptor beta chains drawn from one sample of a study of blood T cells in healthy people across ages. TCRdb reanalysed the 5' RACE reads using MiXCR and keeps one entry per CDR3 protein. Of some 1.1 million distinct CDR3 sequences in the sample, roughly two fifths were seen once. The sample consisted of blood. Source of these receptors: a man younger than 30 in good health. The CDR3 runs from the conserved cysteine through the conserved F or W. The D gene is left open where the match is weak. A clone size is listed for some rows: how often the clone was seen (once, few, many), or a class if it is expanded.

TGTGCCAGCAGACAGACGGGACCGACGGCTGAAGCTTTCTTT	CASRQTGPTAEAFF	few	TRBV6-2/TRBV6-3	TRBJ1-1	NA
TGTGCCAGCAGTTATCTAAGTGAGCAGTACTTC	CASSYLSEQYF	NA	TRBV6-2/TRBV6-3	TRBJ2-7	NA
TGTGCCAGCAGCTTGCTCCCCGGGTCCCAGTACTTC	CASSLLPGSQYF	NA	TRBV5-6	TRBJ2-5	NA
TGTGCCAGCAGCATTCGGACTAGCGGGGGGTACAATGAGCAGTTCTTC	CASSIRTSGGYNEQFF	NA	TRBV9	TRBJ2-1	TRBD2
TGTGCCACCAGTGACGCGGGACGGGACCCCTACAATGAGCAGTTCTTC	CATSDAGRDPYNEQFF	NA	TRBV24-1	TRBJ2-1	NA
TGTGCCAGCAGTTTATCTCCTTCGGGACAGGGCCCTGGGAGAGGAGGAAGGACTGAAGCTTTCTTT	CASSLSPSGQGPGRGGRTEAFF	NA	TRBV27	TRBJ1-1	TRBD1
TGTGCCAGCAGCCAAAAAAGTCGGTTTTTTGGGGCCAACGTCCTGACTTTC	CASSQKSRFFGANVLTF	NA	TRBV14	TRBJ2-6	NA
TGTGCCAGCAGTTCCACGGTAAACTACGAGCAGTACTTC	CASSSTVNYEQYF	few	TRBV12-3/TRBV12-4	TRBJ2-7	NA
TGTGCCAGCAGTCGTAATACGCAGTATTTT	CASSRNTQYF	many	TRBV12-3/TRBV12-4	TRBJ2-3	NA
TGTGCCAGCAGCCAACGTCCACAGGGGTTCGTGAACACTGAAGCTTTCTTT	CASSQRPQGFVNTEAFF	NA	TRBV9	TRBJ1-1	TRBD1
TGTGCCAGCAGTGAAATCGGGACAGGGGGCATTTCCTACGAGCAGTACTTC	CASSEIGTGGISYEQYF	NA	TRBV6-1	TRBJ2-7	TRBD1
TGTGCCAGCAGCCAAGATTACGGGACTAGCGGGGGGACTTCCTACGAGCAGTACTTC	CASSQDYGTSGGTSYEQYF	NA	TRBV3-1	TRBJ2-7	TRBD2
TGTGCCACCAGCAGACCTGACAGGATCCATGGCTACACCTTC	CATSRPDRIHGYTF	once	TRBV15	TRBJ1-2	NA
TGTGCTAGTGGTTTGGACAGGGGTTTAAGAGGCTACACCTTC	CASGLDRGLRGYTF	NA	TRBV12-5	TRBJ1-2	TRBD1
TGTGCCAGCAGCCCGGGGCGTGTCACTGAAGCTTTCTTT	CASSPGRVTEAFF	NA	TRBV6-5	TRBJ1-1	NA
TGTGCCACCAGCAGAGATTGGGGGGGCAATCAACCCCAGCATTTT	CATSRDWGGNQPQHF	once	TRBV15	TRBJ1-5	NA
TGTGCCAGCAGCTTAATGAGACAGGGGCACTATGGCTACACCTTC	CASSLMRQGHYGYTF	few	TRBV7-2	TRBJ1-2	TRBD1
TGCAGTGCTAGAGGGGGCTATAGCAATCAGCCCCAGCATTTT	CSARGGYSNQPQHF	few	TRBV20-1	TRBJ1-5	NA
TGTGCCAGCAGCAAACAGGGGGAAGGTGGCTACACCTTC	CASSKQGEGGYTF	NA	TRBV7-3	TRBJ1-2	TRBD1
TGTGCCAGCAGCGTAGATATAGGGGTCACTGAAGCTTTCTTT	CASSVDIGVTEAFF	few	TRBV9	TRBJ1-1	NA
TGTGCCAGCAGTTACTCGCCCGGCTCTGGAAACACCATATATTTT	CASSYSPGSGNTIYF	many	TRBV6-6	TRBJ1-3	NA